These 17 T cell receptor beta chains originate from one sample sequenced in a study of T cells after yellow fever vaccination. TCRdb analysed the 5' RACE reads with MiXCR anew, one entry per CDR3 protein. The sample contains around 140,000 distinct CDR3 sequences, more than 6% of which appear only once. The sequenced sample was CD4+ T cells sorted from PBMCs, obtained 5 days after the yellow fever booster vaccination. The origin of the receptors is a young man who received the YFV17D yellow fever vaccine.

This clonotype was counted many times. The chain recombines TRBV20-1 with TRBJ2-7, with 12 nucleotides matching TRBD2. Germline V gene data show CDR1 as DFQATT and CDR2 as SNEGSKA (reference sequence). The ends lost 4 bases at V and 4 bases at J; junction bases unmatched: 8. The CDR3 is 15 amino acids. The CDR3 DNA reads TGCAGTGCTAACCCCTATCTAGCGGGAGGGTACGAGCAGTACTTC. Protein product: CSANPYLAGGYEQYF.

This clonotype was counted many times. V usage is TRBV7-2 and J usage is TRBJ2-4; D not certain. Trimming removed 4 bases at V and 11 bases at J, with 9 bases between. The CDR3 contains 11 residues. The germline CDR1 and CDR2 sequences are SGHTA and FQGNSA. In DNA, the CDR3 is TGTGCCAGCAGCTCAGACCGCGTTCAGTACTTC. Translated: CASSSDRVQYF.

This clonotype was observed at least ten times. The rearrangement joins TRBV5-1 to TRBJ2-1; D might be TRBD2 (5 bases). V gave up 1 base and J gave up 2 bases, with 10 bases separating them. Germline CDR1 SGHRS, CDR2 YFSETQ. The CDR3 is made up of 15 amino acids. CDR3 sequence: CASSLRPEAYNEQFF. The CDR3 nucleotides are TGCGCCAGCAGCTTGAGGCCGGAGGCCTACAATGAGCAGTTCTTC.

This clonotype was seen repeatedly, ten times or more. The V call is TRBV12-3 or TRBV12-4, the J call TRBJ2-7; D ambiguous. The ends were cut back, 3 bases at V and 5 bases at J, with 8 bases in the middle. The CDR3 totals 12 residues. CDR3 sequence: CASSFRQNEQYF. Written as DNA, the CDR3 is TGTGCCAGCAGTTTTAGGCAGAACGAGCAGTACTTC.

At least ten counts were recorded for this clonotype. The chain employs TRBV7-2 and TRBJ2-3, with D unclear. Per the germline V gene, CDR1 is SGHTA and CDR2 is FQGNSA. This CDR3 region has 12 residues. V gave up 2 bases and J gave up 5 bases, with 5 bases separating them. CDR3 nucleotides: TGTGCCAGCAGCTTATGGGAAGATACGCAGTATTTT. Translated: CASSLWEDTQYF.

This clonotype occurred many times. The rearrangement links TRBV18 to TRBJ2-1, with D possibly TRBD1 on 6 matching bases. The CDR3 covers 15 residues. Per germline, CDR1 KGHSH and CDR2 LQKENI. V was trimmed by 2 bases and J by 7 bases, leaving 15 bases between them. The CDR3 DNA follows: TGTGCCAGCTCACCATTTCGGACAGATTCGAATGAGCAGTTCTTC. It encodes CASSPFRTDSNEQFF.

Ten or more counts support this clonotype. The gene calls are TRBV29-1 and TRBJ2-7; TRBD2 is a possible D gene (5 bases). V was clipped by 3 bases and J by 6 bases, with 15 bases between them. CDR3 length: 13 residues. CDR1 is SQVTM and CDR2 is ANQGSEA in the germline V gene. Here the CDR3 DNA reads TGCAGCGTTGAGGCGGGCCGGCACCCCGAGCAGTACTTC. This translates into CSVEAGRHPEQYF.

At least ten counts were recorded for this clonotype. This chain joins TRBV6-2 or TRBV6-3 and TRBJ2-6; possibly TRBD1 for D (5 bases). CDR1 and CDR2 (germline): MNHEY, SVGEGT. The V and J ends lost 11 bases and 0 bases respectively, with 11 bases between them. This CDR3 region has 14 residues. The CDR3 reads CASTRDSGANVLTF. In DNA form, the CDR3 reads TGTGCCTCCACCAGGGACTCTGGGGCCAACGTCCTGACTTTC.

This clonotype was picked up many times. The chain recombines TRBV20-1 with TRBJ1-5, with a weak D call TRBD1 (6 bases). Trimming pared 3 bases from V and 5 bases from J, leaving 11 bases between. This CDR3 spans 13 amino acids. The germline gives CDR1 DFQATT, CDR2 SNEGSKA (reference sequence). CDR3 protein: CSARTGGDQPQHF. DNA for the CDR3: TGCAGTGCTAGGACAGGCGGAGATCAGCCCCAGCATTTT.

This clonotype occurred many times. In DNA form, the CDR3 reads TGTGCCAGCAGTCCAGCTCCCGGAGCCCACACCGGGGAGCTGTTTTTT. Translation gives CASSPAPGAHTGELFF. The V gene is TRBV7-2, the J gene TRBJ2-2; D uncertain. Trimming pared 6 bases from V and 3 bases from J, leaving 17 bases between. CDR1 is SGHTA, CDR2 FQGNSA, per germline. The CDR3 is 16 residues long.

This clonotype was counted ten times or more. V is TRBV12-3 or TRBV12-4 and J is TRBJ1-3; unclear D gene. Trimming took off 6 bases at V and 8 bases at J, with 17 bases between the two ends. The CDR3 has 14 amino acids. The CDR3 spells CASSPGWGLDTIYF. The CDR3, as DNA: TGTGCCAGCAGCCCCGGTTGGGGTTTGGACACCATATATTTT.

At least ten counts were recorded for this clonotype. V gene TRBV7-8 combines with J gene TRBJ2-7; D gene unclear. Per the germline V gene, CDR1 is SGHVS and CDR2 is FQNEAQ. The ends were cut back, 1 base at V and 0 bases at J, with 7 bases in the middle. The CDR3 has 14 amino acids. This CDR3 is CASSLVLSSYEQYF. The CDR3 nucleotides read TGTGCCAGCAGCTTAGTGCTCAGCTCCTACGAGCAGTACTTC.

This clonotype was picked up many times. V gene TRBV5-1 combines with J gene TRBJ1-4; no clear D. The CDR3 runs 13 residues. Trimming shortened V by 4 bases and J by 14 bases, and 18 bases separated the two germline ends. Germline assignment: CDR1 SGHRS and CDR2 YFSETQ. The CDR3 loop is CASSTLDPAVLFF. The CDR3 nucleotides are TGCGCCAGCAGCACCTTGGACCCCGCTGTTCTGTTTTTT.

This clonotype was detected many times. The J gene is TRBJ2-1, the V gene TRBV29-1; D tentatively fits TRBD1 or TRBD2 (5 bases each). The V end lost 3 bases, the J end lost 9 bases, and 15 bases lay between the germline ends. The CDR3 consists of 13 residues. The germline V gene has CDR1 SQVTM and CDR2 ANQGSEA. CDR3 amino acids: CSVEGELGTEQFF. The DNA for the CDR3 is TGCAGCGTTGAGGGGGAGTTGGGTACTGAGCAGTTCTTC.

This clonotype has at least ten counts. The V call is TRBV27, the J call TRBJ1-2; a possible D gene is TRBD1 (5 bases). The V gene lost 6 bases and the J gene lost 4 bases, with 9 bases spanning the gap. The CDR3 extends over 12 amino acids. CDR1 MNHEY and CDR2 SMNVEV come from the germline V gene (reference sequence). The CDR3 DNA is TGTGCCAGCAGCCGACAGAGCTATGGCTACACCTTC. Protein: CASSRQSYGYTF.

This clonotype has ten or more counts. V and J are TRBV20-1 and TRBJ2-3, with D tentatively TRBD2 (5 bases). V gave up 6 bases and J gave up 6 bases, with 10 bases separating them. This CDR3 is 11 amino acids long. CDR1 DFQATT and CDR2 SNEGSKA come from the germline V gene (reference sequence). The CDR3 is CSAWAGDTQYF. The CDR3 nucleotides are TGCAGTGCCTGGGCGGGCGATACGCAGTATTTT.

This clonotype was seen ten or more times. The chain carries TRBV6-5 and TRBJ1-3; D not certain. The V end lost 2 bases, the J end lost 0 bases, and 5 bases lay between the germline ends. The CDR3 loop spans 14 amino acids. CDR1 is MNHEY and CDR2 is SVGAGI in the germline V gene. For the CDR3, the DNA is TGTGCCAGCAGTTACCCCGGCTCTGGAAACACCATATATTTT. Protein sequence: CASSYPGSGNTIYF.